A selection of T cell receptor beta chains follows, all from one sample in a study of Graves' ophthalmopathy and Graves' hyperthyroidism. In TCRdb, the multiplex PCR reads were re-called with MiXCR into one record per CDR3 protein. The table includes hundreds of thousands of distinct CDR3 sequences, roughly 41% detected once. The sample was peripheral blood. The receptors stem from an adult man with Graves' ophthalmopathy. The CDR3 runs from the conserved cysteine through the conserved F or W.

j_gene: TRBJ2-5
v_gene: TRBV19
CDR3aa: CASRGDRSQETQYF

j_gene: TRBJ1-3
v_gene: TRBV18
CDR3aa: CASSPGETRMNTIYF

j_gene: TRBJ2-7
v_gene: TRBV9
CDR3aa: CASSVEASGTYEQYF

j_gene: TRBJ2-7
v_gene: TRBV10-3
CDR3aa: CAISLGGARGLEQYF

j_gene: TRBJ1-2
v_gene: TRBV12-5
CDR3aa: CASGWGENYGYTF

j_gene: TRBJ2-7
v_gene: TRBV5-6
CDR3aa: CASTPGRWTLEQYF

j_gene: TRBJ2-7
v_gene: TRBV5-1
CDR3aa: CASKSGYEQYF

j_gene: TRBJ1-1
v_gene: TRBV11-2
CDR3aa: CASSFLRGTEAFF

j_gene: TRBJ2-6
v_gene: TRBV15
CDR3aa: CATSSYSGSGANVLTF

j_gene: TRBJ2-7
v_gene: TRBV29-1
CDR3aa: CSVERSGAGGEQYF

j_gene: TRBJ1-4
v_gene: TRBV15
CDR3aa: CATSRDQWDRGYTGDEKLFF

j_gene: .
v_gene: TRBV10-2
CDR3aa: CASTGTSGGLDEQFF

j_gene: TRBJ1-5
v_gene: TRBV9
CDR3aa: CASSVAPAGVGGETQHF

j_gene: TRBJ2-7
v_gene: TRBV25-1
CDR3aa: CASTSGAFVQYF

j_gene: TRBJ1-5
v_gene: TRBV20-1
CDR3aa: CSARPEPCGNQPQHF

j_gene: TRBJ1-4
v_gene: TRBV10-3
CDR3aa: CASSEDAGTGGEKLFF

j_gene: TRBJ1-1
v_gene: TRBV7-9
CDR3aa: CASSLTWQLNTEAFF

j_gene: TRBJ1-2
v_gene: TRBV5-1
CDR3aa: CASSPGLEGYGYTF

j_gene: TRBJ1-2
v_gene: TRBV9
CDR3aa: CASRAWGAANYGYTF